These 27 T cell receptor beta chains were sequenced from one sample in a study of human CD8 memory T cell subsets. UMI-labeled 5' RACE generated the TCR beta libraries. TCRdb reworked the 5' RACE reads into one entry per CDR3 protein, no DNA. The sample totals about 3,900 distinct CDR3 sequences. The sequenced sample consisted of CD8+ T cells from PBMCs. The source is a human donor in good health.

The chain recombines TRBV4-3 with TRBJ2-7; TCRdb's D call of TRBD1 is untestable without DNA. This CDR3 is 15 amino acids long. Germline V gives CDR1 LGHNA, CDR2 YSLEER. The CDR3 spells CASSQQQTGSYEQYF.

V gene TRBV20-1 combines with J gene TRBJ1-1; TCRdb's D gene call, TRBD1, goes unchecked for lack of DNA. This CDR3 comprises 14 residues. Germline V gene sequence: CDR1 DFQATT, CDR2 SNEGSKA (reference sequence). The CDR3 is CSARATGVDTEAFF.

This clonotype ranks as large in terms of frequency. CDR3 residues: CASSFTGPNTEAFF. The chain uses TRBV5-1 and TRBJ1-1; the TRBD1 assignment by TCRdb is unverifiable without DNA. The length of the CDR3 is 14 residues. Germline V lookup: CDR1 SGHRS, CDR2 YFSETQ.

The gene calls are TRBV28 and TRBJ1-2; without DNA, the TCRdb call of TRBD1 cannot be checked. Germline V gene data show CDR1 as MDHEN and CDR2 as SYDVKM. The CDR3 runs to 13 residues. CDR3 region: CASKGPRRDGYTF.

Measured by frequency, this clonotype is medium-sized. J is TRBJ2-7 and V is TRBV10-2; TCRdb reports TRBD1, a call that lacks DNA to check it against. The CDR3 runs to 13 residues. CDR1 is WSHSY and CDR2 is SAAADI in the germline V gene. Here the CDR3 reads CASSDLTGGEQYF.

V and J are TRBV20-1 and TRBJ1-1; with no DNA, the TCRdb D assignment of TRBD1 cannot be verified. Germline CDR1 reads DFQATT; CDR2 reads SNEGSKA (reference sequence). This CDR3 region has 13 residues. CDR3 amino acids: CSARGLGDTEAFF.

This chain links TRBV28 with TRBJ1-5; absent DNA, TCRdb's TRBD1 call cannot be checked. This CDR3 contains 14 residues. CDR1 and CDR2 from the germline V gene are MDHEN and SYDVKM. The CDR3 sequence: CASSRRDSHHPQHF. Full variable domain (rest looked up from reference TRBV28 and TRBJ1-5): DVKVTQSSRYLVKRTGEKVFLECVQDMDHENMFWYRQDPGLGLRLIYFSYDVKMKEKGDIPEGYSVSREKKERFSLILESASTNQTSMYLCASSRRDSHHPQHFGDGTRLSIL.

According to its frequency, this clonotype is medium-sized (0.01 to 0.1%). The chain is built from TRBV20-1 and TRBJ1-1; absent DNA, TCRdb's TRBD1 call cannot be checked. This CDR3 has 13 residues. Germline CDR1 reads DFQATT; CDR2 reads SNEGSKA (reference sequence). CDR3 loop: CSARGQGDTEAFF.

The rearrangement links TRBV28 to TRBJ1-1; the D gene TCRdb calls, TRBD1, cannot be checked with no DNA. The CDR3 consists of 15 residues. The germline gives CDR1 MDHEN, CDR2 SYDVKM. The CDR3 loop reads CASSFPLNKNTEAFF. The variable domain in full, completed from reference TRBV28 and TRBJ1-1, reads DVKVTQSSRYLVKRTGEKVFLECVQDMDHENMFWYRQDPGLGLRLIYFSYDVKMKEKGDIPEGYSVSREKKERFSLILESASTNQTSMYLCASSFPLNKNTEAFFGQGTRLTVV.

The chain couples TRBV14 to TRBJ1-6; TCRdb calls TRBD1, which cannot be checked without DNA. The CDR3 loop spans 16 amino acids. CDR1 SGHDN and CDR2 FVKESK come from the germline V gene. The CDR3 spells CASSQLVDRFNSPLHF.

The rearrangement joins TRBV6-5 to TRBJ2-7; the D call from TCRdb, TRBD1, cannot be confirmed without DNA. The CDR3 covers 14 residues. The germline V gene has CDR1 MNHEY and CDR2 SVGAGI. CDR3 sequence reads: CASSYRDRGYEQYF.

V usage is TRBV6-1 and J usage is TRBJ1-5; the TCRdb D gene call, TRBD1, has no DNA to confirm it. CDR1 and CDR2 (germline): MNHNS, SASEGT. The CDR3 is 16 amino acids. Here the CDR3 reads CASSEAVGQGPQPQHF.

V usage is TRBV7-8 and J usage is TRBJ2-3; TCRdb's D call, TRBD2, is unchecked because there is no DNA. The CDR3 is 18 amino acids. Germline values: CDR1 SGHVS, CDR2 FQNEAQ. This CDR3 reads CASSLVPAGVGVADTQYF.

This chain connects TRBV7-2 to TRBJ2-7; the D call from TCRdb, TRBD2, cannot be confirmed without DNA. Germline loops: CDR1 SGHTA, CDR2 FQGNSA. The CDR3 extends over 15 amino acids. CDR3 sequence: CASSLILAGGDEQYF.

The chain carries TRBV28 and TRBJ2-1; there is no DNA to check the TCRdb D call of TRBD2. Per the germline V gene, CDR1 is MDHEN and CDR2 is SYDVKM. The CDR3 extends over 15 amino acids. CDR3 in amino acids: CASSARPGLDNEQFF.

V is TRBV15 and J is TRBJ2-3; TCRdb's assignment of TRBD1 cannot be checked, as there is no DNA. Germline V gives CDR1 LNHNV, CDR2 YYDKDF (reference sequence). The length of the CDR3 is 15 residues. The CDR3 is CATSRGTADTDTQYF.

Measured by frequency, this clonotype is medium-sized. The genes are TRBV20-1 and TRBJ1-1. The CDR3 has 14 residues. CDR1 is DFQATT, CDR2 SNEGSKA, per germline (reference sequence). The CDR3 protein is CSARGGDSPTEAFF.

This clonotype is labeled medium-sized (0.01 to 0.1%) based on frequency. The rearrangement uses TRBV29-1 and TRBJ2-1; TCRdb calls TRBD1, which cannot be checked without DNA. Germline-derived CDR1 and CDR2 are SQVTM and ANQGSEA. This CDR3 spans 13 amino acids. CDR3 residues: CSVQGGSYNEQFF.

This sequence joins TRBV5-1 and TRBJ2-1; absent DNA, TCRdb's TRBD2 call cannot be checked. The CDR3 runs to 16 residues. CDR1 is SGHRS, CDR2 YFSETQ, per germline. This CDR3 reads CASRSRWLAGDNEQFF.

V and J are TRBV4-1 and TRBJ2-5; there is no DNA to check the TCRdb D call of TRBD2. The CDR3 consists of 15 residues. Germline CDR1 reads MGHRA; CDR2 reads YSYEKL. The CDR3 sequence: CASSQAAGAQETQYF.

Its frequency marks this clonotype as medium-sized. The CDR3 here is CACRWGQEVNTEAFF. V and J are TRBV5-1 and TRBJ1-1; there is no DNA to check the TCRdb D call of TRBD1. The CDR3 is 15 amino acids. From germline, CDR1 is SGHRS and CDR2 YFSETQ.

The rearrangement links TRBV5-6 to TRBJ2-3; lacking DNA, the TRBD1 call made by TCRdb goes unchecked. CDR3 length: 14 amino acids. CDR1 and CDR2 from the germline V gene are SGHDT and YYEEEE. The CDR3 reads CASSSANREDTQYF.

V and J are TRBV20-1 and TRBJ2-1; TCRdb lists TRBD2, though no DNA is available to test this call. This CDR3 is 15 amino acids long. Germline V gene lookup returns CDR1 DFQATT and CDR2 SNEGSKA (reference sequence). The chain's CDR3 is CSASVGLAGSNEQFF.

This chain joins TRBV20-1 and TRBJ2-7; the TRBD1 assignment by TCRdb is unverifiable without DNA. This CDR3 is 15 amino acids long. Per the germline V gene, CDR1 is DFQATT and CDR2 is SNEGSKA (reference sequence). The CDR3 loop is CSAHVGDRFSYEQYF.

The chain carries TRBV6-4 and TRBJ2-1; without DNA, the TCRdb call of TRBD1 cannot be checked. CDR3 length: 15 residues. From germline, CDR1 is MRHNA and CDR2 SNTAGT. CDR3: CASSLSSGTGAEQFF.

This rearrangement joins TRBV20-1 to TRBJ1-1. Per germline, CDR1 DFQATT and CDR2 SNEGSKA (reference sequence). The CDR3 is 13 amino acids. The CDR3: CSAAREGTTEAFF.

CDR3 residues: CATSRGLELGEQYF. The rearrangement links TRBV15 to TRBJ2-7; with no DNA, the TCRdb D assignment of TRBD2 cannot be verified. Germline V gene sequence: CDR1 LNHNV, CDR2 YYDKDF (reference sequence). This CDR3 is 14 amino acids long.